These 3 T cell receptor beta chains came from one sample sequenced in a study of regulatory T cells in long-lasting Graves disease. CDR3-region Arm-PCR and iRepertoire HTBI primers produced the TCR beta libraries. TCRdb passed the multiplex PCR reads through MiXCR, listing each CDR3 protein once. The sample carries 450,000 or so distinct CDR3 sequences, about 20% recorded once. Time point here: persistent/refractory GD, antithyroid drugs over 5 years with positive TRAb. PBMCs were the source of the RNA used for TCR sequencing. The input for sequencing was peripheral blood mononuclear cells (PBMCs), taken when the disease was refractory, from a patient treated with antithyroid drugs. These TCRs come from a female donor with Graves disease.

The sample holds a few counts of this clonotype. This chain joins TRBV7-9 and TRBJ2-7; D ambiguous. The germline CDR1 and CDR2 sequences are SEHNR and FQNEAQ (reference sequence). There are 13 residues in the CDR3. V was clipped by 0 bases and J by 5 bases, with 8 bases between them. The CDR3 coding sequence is TGTGCCAGCAGCTTAGCCCAGATCCACGAGCAGTACTTC. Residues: CASSLAQIHEQYF.

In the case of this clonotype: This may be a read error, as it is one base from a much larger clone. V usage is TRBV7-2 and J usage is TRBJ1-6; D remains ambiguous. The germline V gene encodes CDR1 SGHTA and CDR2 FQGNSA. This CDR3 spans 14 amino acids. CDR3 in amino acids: CAGSLYGRDSPLHF. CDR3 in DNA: TGTGCCGGCAGCTTATACGGTCGGGATTCACCCCTCCACTTT.

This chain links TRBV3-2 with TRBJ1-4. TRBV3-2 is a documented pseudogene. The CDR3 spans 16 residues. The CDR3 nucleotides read TGTGCCAGCAGCCAATCTGATGAACCGGTACTTGAAAAACTGTTTTTT. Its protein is CASSQSDEPVLEKLFF.